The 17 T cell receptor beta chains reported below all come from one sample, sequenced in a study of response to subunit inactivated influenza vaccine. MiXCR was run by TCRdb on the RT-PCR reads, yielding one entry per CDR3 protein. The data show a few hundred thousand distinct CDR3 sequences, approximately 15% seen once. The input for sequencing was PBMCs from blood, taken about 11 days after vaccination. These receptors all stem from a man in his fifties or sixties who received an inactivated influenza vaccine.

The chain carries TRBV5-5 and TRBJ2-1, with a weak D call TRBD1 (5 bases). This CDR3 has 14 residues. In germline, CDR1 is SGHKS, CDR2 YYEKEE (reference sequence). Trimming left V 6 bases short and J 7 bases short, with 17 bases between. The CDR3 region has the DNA TGTGCCAGCATCCCCTCAGGGAATCGTAATGAGCAGTTCTTC. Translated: CASIPSGNRNEQFF.

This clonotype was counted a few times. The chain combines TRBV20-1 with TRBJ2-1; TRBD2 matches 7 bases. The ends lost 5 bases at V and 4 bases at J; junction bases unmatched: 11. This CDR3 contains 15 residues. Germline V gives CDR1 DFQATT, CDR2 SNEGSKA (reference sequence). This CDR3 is CSAQGPSGDYNEQFF. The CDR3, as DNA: TGCAGTGCTCAGGGCCCTAGCGGAGATTACAATGAGCAGTTCTTC.

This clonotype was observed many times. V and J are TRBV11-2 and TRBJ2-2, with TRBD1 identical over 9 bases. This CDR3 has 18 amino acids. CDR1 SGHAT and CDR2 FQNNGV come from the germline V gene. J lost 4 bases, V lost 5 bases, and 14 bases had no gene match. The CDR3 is CASSTSPYRGRGTGELFF. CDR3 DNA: TGTGCCAGCAGCACTAGCCCTTACAGGGGGCGCGGCACCGGGGAGCTGTTTTTT.

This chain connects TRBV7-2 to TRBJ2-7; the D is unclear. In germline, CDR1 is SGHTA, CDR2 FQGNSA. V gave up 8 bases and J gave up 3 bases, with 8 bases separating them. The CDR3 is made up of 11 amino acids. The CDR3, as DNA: TGTGCCAGCGCACTGGGCTACGAGCAGTACTTC. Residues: CASALGYEQYF.

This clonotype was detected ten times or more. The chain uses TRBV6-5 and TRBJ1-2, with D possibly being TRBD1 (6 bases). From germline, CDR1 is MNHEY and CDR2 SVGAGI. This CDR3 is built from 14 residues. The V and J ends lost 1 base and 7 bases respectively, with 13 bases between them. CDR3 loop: CASSYFGQHGGYTF. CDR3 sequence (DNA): TGTGCCAGCAGTTACTTCGGACAGCATGGTGGCTACACCTTC.

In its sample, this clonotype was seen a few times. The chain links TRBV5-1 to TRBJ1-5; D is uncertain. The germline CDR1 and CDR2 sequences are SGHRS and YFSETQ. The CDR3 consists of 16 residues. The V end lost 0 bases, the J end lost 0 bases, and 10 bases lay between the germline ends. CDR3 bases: TGCGCCAGCAGCTTGGAAGGACGGAATAGCAATCAGCCCCAGCATTTT. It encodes CASSLEGRNSNQPQHF.

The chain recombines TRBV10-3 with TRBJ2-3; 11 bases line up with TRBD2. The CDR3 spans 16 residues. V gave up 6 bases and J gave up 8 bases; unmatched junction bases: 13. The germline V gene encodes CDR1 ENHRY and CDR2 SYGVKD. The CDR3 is CAISEPILAGGGTQYF. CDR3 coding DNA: TGTGCCATCAGCGAGCCGATTCTAGCGGGGGGAGGTACGCAGTATTTT.

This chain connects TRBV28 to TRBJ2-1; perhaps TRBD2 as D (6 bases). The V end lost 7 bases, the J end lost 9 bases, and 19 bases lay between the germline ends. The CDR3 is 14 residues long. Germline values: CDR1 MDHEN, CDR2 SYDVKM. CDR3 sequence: CASMVTRPPGEQFF. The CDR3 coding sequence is TGTGCCAGCATGGTGACTAGACCCCCCGGTGAGCAGTTCTTC.

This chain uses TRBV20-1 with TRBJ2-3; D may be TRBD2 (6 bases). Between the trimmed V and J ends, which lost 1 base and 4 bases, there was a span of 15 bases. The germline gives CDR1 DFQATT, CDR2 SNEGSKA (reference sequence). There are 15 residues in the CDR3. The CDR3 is CSARGGGVLSDTQYF. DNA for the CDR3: TGCAGTGCTAGAGGAGGAGGGGTACTCTCAGATACGCAGTATTTT.

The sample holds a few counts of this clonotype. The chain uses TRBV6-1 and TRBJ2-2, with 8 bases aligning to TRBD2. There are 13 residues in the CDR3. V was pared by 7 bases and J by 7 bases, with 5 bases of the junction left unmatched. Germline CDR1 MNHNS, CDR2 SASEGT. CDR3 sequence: CASMSGGIGELFF. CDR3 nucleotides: TGTGCCAGCATGAGCGGGGGCATCGGGGAGCTGTTTTTT.

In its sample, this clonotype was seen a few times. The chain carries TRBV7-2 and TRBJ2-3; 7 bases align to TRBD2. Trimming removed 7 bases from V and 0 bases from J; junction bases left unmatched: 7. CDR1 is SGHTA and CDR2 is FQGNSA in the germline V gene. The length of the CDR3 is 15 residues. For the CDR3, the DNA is TGTGCCAGCACCACGTGGGAGGGGAGCACAGATACGCAGTATTTT. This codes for CASTTWEGSTDTQYF.

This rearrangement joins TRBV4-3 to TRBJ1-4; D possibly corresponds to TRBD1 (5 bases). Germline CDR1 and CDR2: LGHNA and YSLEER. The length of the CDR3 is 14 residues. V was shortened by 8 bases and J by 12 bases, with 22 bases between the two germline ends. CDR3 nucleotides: TGCGCCAGCCAGGGATCTGATGGCCTAGGTGAACTGTTTTTT. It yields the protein CASQGSDGLGELFF.

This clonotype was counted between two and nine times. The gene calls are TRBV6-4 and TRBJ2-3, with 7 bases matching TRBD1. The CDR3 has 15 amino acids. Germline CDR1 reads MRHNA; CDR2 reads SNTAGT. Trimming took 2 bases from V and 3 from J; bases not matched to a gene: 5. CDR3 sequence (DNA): TGTGCCAGCAGTGACACAGGGGTGGGTACAGATACGCAGTATTTT. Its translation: CASSDTGVGTDTQYF.

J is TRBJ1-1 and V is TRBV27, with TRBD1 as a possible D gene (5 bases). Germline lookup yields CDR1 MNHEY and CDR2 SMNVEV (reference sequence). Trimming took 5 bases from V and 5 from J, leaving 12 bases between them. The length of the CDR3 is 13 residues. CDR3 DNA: TGTGCCAGCAGTAAACTACAGGTAACTGAAGCTTTCTTT. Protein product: CASSKLQVTEAFF.

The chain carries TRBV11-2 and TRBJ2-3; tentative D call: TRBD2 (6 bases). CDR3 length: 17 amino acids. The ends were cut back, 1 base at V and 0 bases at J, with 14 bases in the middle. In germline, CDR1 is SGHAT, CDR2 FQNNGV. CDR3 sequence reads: CASSLGLLALSTDTQYF. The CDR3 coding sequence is TGTGCCAGCAGCTTAGGTCTCCTAGCGCTAAGCACAGATACGCAGTATTTT. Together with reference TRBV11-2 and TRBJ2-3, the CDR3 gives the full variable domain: EAGVAQSPRYKIIEKRQSVAFWCNPISGHATLYWYQQILGQGPKLLIQFQNNGVVDDSQLPKDRFSAERLKGVDSTLKIQPAKLEDSAVYLCASSLGLLALSTDTQYFGPGTRLTVL.

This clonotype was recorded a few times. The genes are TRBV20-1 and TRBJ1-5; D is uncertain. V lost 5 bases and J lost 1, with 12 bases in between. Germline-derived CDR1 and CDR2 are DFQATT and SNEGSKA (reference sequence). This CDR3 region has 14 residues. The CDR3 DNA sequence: TGCAGTGCTCTATCGACGGCGAGCAATCAGCCCCAGCATTTT. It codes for CSALSTASNQPQHF.

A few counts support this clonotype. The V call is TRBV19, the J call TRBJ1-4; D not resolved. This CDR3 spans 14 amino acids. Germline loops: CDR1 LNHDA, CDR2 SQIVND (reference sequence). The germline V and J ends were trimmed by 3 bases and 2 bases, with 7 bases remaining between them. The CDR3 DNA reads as TGTGCCAGTAGTATCGGGTGGACTAATGAAAAACTGTTTTTT. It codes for CASSIGWTNEKLFF.